One sample yielded the 27 T cell receptor beta chains listed below, sequenced in a study of OX40 agonist ivuxolimab in advanced cancers. Repertoires were generated with immunoSEQ multiplex PCR, while TCRdb's copy carries only in-frame clones and drops some. The data show about 26,000 clones, with around 85% seen just once and 34% held by the top ten. The sequencing here drew on CD4+ or CD8+ T cells sorted from blood, taken in a trial of the OX40 agonist ivuxolimab. The receptors come from an adult with an advanced solid tumor such as melanoma, head and neck, liver or kidney cancer.

This chain links TRBV6-5 with TRBJ1-5; TRBD1 matches at 7 bases. V was pared by 6 bases and J by 9 bases, with 14 bases of the junction left unmatched. Germline CDR1 and CDR2: MNHEY and SVGAGI. The CDR3 totals 15 residues. CDR3 sequence (DNA): TGTGCCAGCAGCCTTAACACAGGGGTCCAATCGCCCCAGCATTTT. As protein: CASSLNTGVQSPQHF.

The sample holds one count of this clone. CDR3 nucleotides: TGCGCCAGCAGTCACCCCGATTGGGGGTTGAATGAAAAACTGTTTTTT. As protein: CASSHPDWGLNEKLFF. The chain is built from TRBV23-1 and TRBJ1-4, with D possibly matching TRBD1 (5 bases). TRBV23-1 is flagged as an ORF with uncertain function. The CDR3 consists of 16 residues. The V end lost 3 bases, the J end lost 5 bases, and 16 bases lay between the germline ends.

The chain combines TRBV2 with TRBJ2-1; 11 bases fit TRBD2. The germline CDR1 and CDR2 sequences are SNHLY and FYNNEI. V trimming: 8 bases; J trimming: 7 bases; junction bases outside the gene matches: 4. The CDR3 sequence is 13 residues long. The CDR3 DNA is TGTGCCAGCGAGATAGCGGGAGGGAATGAGCAGTTCTTC. Translation gives CASEIAGGNEQFF.

Notes on this clone: One end of the junction is discordant with germline, which a read error may explain. Other DNA sequences in the same sample also yield this CDR3. The chain carries TRBV7-2 and TRBJ1-2; no reliable D call. The CDR3 sequence is 16 residues long. Germline CDR1 and CDR2: SGHTA and FQGNSA. DNA for the CDR3: TGTGCCAGCACCTCTCTCCTCAGGACGGACTACTACGGCTACACCTTC. It translates to CASTSLLRTDYYGYTF.

The chain joins TRBV7-9 to TRBJ2-7; 15 bases are a match to TRBD2. The ends lost 6 bases at V and 7 bases at J; junction bases unmatched: 4. Germline V gene data show CDR1 as SEHNR and CDR2 as FQNEAQ (reference sequence). This CDR3 has 14 residues. In DNA, the CDR3 is TGTGCCAGCAGTGGACTAGCGGGAGGGGGAGAGCAGTACTTC. Amino acid sequence: CASSGLAGGGEQYF. Full variable domain (missing parts from reference TRBV7-9 and TRBJ2-7): DTGVSQNPRHKITKRGQNVTFRCDPISEHNRLYWYRQTLGQGPEFLTYFQNEAQLEKSRLLSDRFSAERPKGSFSTLEIQRTEQGDSAMYLCASSGLAGGGEQYFGPGTRLTVT.

CDR3 in amino acids: CASSSWTSGTDTQYF. In nucleotides, the CDR3 is TGTGCCAGCAGCTCCTGGACTAGCGGGACAGATACGCAGTATTTT. V gene TRBV7-2 combines with J gene TRBJ2-3; 11 bases agree with TRBD2. Trimming cost V 4 bases and J 3 bases; bases outside gene matches: 3. Germline V gene data show CDR1 as SGHTA and CDR2 as FQGNSA. This CDR3 spans 15 amino acids.

The gene calls are TRBV2 and TRBJ2-5; D is possibly TRBD1 (5 bases). The CDR3 runs 16 residues. Trimming stripped 4 bases from V and 3 bases from J, with 18 bases between. Per the germline V gene, CDR1 is SNHLY and CDR2 is FYNNEI. The CDR3 protein is CASSGRVKDWEETQYF. CDR3 DNA sequence: TGTGCCAGCAGTGGCAGGGTAAAAGATTGGGAAGAGACCCAGTACTTC.

This clone showed up just once. V gene TRBV6-5 combines with J gene TRBJ1-2; TRBD1 is a possible D gene (5 bases). CDR1 is MNHEY and CDR2 is SVGAGI in the germline V gene. CDR3 length: 14 amino acids. The V gene lost 0 bases and the J gene lost 4 bases, with 9 bases spanning the gap. As DNA, the CDR3 is TGTGCCAGCAGTTACTCGTCCAGGGCCTATGGCTACACCTTC. This encodes CASSYSSRAYGYTF.

The V and J genes are TRBV5-8 and TRBJ2-5, with D tentatively TRBD1 (6 bases). V was cut by 4 bases and J by 0 bases, with 13 bases left in between. CDR3 length equals 15 residues. The V gene's germline CDR1 is SGHTS and CDR2 YDEGEE. This CDR3 is CASSRGTYYQETQYF. CDR3 DNA: TGTGCCAGCAGCCGTGGGACATACTACCAAGAGACCCAGTACTTC.

The CDR3 spells CASSPELATGELFF. CDR3 nucleotides: TGTGCCAGCAGCCCAGAGCTCGCTACCGGGGAGCTGTTTTTT. The chain joins TRBV7-2 to TRBJ2-2; unclear D gene. V lost 5 bases and J 5 bases, leaving 12 bases between the germline ends. The CDR3 has 14 residues. Germline-derived CDR1 and CDR2 are SGHTA and FQGNSA. The full variable domain, in which reference TRBV7-2 and TRBJ2-2 provide the parts outside the CDR3, is GAGVSQSPSNKVTEKGKDVELRCDPISGHTALYWYRQSLGQGLEFLIYFQGNSAPDKSGLPSDRFSAERTGGSVSTLTIQRTQQEDSAVYLCASSPELATGELFFGEGSRLTVL.

This clone has just a few counts. V gene TRBV4-1 combines with J gene TRBJ1-1; D remains ambiguous. The V and J ends lost 2 bases and 1 base respectively, with 8 bases between them. The germline CDR1 and CDR2 sequences are MGHRA and YSYEKL. The CDR3 loop spans 14 amino acids. The CDR3 protein is CASSQSSPNTEAFF. The CDR3 DNA follows: TGCGCCAGCAGCCAATCGAGCCCGAACACTGAAGCTTTCTTT.

This rearrangement joins TRBV7-9 to TRBJ1-2; D uncertain. The V gene lost 4 bases and the J gene lost 4 bases, with 13 bases spanning the gap. The CDR3 is made up of 14 amino acids. Germline V gives CDR1 SEHNR, CDR2 FQNEAQ (reference sequence). As DNA, the CDR3 is TGTGCCAGCAGCTCAGATCAGGCGCGCTATGGCTACACCTTC. Translating it yields CASSSDQARYGYTF.

The chain uses TRBV5-6 and TRBJ2-1; D remains ambiguous. The CDR3 is 14 amino acids. Germline V gene lookup returns CDR1 SGHDT and CDR2 YYEEEE. Trimming took 0 bases from V and 6 from J, leaving 10 bases between them. The CDR3 reads CASSLELYPNEQFF. The CDR3 DNA is TGTGCCAGCAGCTTGGAGCTGTACCCCAATGAGCAGTTCTTC.

This clone was detected once. The chain combines TRBV5-1 with TRBJ2-1; the D gene is possibly TRBD2 (5 bases). The CDR3 consists of 13 residues. Germline V lookup: CDR1 SGHRS, CDR2 YFSETQ. V shed 4 bases and J shed 4 bases, with 9 bases lying between them. The CDR3 reads CASSAGLYNEQFF. CDR3 nucleotide sequence: TGCGCCAGCAGCGCCGGACTTTACAATGAGCAGTTCTTC.

The chain is built from TRBV11-2 and TRBJ2-5; no clear D gene. This CDR3 has 11 residues. Germline V gives CDR1 SGHAT, CDR2 FQNNGV. With 3 bases removed from V and 3 bases from J, the gap between germline ends came to 2 bases. The CDR3 reads CASSLEETQYF. The CDR3 coding sequence is TGTGCCAGCAGCTTGGAAGAGACCCAGTACTTC.

V gene TRBV19 combines with J gene TRBJ2-1, with 15 bases aligning to TRBD2. The CDR3 contains 16 residues. CDR1 is LNHDA, CDR2 SQIVND, per germline (reference sequence). V shed 9 bases, J shed 7 bases, and the junction held 10 bases outside the gene matches. Written as DNA, the CDR3 is TGTGCCAGCAATGGACTAGCGGGAGGGCCCTCGAATGAGCAGTTCTTC. This translates into CASNGLAGGPSNEQFF.

This clone appeared once. The chain employs TRBV29-1 and TRBJ2-7; D not resolved. V gave up 5 bases and J gave up 3 bases, with 14 bases separating them. CDR1 is SQVTM and CDR2 is ANQGSEA in the germline V gene. The CDR3 sequence is 13 residues long. CDR3 nucleotides: TGCAGCGTTAAGGACGTATACTACTACGAGCAGTACTTC. Translating it yields CSVKDVYYYEQYF.

J is TRBJ2-5 and V is TRBV11-1; D is undetermined. The J call may be in error: the DNA end matches TRBJ2-7 better. Germline V gene lookup returns CDR1 SGHAT and CDR2 FQDESV (reference sequence). The CDR3 covers 13 residues. The DNA of the CDR3 is TGTGCCAGCAGCTTAGAATATAGATACGAGCAGTACTTC. Protein product: CASSLEYRYEQYF.

The chain links TRBV19 to TRBJ2-3; D not certain. CDR1 is LNHDA and CDR2 is SQIVND in the germline V gene (reference sequence). The CDR3 runs 13 residues. V lost 6 bases and J 6 bases, leaving 13 bases between the germline ends. The CDR3 DNA reads as TGTGCCAGTAGCGCCCTCCACGGGGATACGCAGTATTTT. Its translation is CASSALHGDTQYF.

V usage is TRBV30 and J usage is TRBJ1-2; D is uncertain. The CDR3 runs 16 residues. The ends were cut back, 2 bases at V and 4 bases at J, with 20 bases in the middle. Looked up from germline, CDR1 is GTSNPN and CDR2 is SVGIG (reference sequence). The DNA of the CDR3 is TGTGCCTGGAGTCACCCAGAGAATCAAATCGGCTATGGCTACACCTTC. This codes for CAWSHPENQIGYGYTF.

This clone was picked up a small number of times. The chain couples TRBV27 to TRBJ1-2; TRBD1 is a possible D gene (6 bases). V shed 6 bases and J shed 4 bases, with 15 bases lying between them. The CDR3 is made up of 14 amino acids. Germline values: CDR1 MNHEY, CDR2 SMNVEV (reference sequence). Here the CDR3 reads CASSSRGSRYGYTF. CDR3 in DNA: TGTGCCAGCAGCTCCAGGGGCAGCCGCTATGGCTACACCTTC.

As to this clone: This CDR3 is also generated by other DNA sequences in the sample. The chain recombines TRBV27 with TRBJ1-5, with D possibly matching TRBD1 (5 bases). The CDR3 loop spans 14 amino acids. Germline V gene sequence: CDR1 MNHEY, CDR2 SMNVEV (reference sequence). V dropped 1 base and J dropped 2 bases, with 6 bases sitting between them. The CDR3 DNA follows: TGTGCCAGCAGTTTATTAGGGGGCAATCAGCCCCAGCATTTT. The encoded protein is CASSLLGGNQPQHF.

The chain uses TRBV6-6 and TRBJ2-7; 12 positions agree with TRBD2. CDR1 MNHNY and CDR2 SVGAGI come from the germline V gene (reference sequence). CDR3 length: 14 amino acids. V gave up 6 bases and J gave up 4 bases; unmatched junction bases: 4. CDR3 coding DNA: TGTGCCAGCAGGTGGACTAGCGGGGAGTACGAGCAGTACTTC. It specifies CASRWTSGEYEQYF.

This sequence joins TRBV2 and TRBJ1-4; 7 positions match TRBD1. V was clipped by 4 bases and J by 5 bases; unmatched bases: 10. Looked up from germline, CDR1 is SNHLY and CDR2 is FYNNEI. The CDR3 spans 16 residues. The CDR3 sequence: CASSGPSTGKNEKLFF. Written as DNA, the CDR3 is TGTGCCAGCAGTGGCCCTTCGACAGGGAAAAATGAAAAACTGTTTTTT. The full variable domain, completed using reference TRBV2 and TRBJ1-4, is EPEVTQTPSHQVTQMGQEVILRCVPISNHLYFYWYRQILGQKVEFLVSFYNNEISEKSEIFDDQFSVERPDGSNFTLKIRSTKLEDSAMYFCASSGPSTGKNEKLFFGSGTQLSVL.

CDR3 region: CASSSTGDEQYF. Written as DNA, the CDR3 is TGTGCCAGCAGCTCGACAGGGGATGAGCAGTACTTC. The chain joins TRBV13 to TRBJ2-7; 8 bases map to TRBD1. With V trimmed by 4 bases and J by 7 bases, 3 bases remained unmatched. This CDR3 spans 12 amino acids. Germline V gene lookup returns CDR1 PRHDT and CDR2 FYEKMQ (reference sequence).

This clone appeared a few times. The chain combines TRBV4-1 with TRBJ2-7; no firm D call. Trimming stripped 4 bases from V and 2 bases from J, with 21 bases between. CDR1 is MGHRA, CDR2 YSYEKL, per germline. The CDR3 runs to 17 residues. The CDR3 spells CASSLMGGERSTYEQYF. The DNA of the CDR3 is TGCGCCAGCAGCCTGATGGGTGGCGAGAGGTCCACCTACGAGCAGTACTTC.

The gene calls are TRBV7-2 and TRBJ2-3; TRBD2 aligns across 11 bases. CDR1 is SGHTA and CDR2 is FQGNSA in the germline V gene. The ends lost 4 bases at V and 6 bases at J; junction bases unmatched: 3. This CDR3 region has 14 residues. In DNA, the CDR3 is TGTGCCAGCAGCTATAGCGGGAGGGCTGATACGCAGTATTTT. This encodes CASSYSGRADTQYF.